Sequencing of this T cell receptor (beta chain) was carried out in a study of T-cell reconstitution after alpha-beta-depleted transplantation in children. CDR3 length equals 16 residues. The J segment lost 6 bases and the V segment lost 5 bases, leaving 8 bases of the junction unmatched. This clonotype has at least ten counts. Unique molecular identifiers were incorporated into the prepared TCRbeta library. TCRdb independently ran MiXCR on the PCR reads; one entry per CDR3 protein. The sample has a few hundred thousand distinct CDR3 sequences; about a tenth are singletons. The material was PBMCs, obtained before TCRalphabeta/CD19-depleted stem cell transplant. This chain links TRBV12-3 or TRBV12-4 with TRBJ1-6; 9 bases fit TRBD1. This receptor was taken from a boy younger than two with acute myeloid leukemia, due to receive a stem cell transplant. Here the CDR3 reads CASSPRGTGPNSPLHF. The CDR3 DNA reads TGTGCCAGCAGTCCGCGGGGGACAGGGCCTAATTCACCCCTCCACTTT.